This entry lists 25 T cell receptor beta chains sequenced from one sample in a study of T cells in Graves' hyperthyroidism and ophthalmopathy. Using RNA transcripts as the source, TCR beta CDR3 regions were amplified. During a first-round RT-PCR of the TCR CDR3, the HTBI primer set was used. TCRdb processed the multiplex PCR reads anew with MiXCR; each CDR3 protein has one entry. The profile shows roughly 500,000 distinct CDR3 sequences, about 15% of them singletons. The material sequenced was blood. These receptors came from a woman aged 30 to 39 with Graves' ophthalmopathy.

The gene calls are TRBV3-1 and TRBJ2-2, with D uncertain. In germline, CDR1 is LGHDT, CDR2 YNNKEL (reference sequence). The CDR3 contains 14 residues. V gave up 5 bases and J gave up 2 bases, with 9 bases separating them. The CDR3 DNA reads TGTGCCAGCAGCTGGGTCGGAAACACCGGGGAGCTGTTTTTT. Its protein product is CASSWVGNTGELFF.

V gene TRBV5-6 combines with J gene TRBJ1-3; TRBD1 matches at 7 bases. CDR1 SGHDT and CDR2 YYEEEE come from the germline V gene. CDR3 size: 16 residues. V lost 7 bases, J lost 0 bases, and 10 bases stayed unmatched. This CDR3 reads CASLFRQGNSGNTIYF. The CDR3 nucleotides read TGTGCCAGCCTTTTTCGACAGGGTAACTCTGGAAACACCATATATTTT.

This clonotype was detected many times. V gene TRBV28 combines with J gene TRBJ2-7; TRBD1 agrees at 8 bases. Trimming took 6 bases from V and 7 from J; bases not matched to a gene: 8. The CDR3 is 13 amino acids. From germline, CDR1 is MDHEN and CDR2 SYDVKM. CDR3 sequence reads: CASSADRGREQYF. DNA for the CDR3: TGTGCCAGCAGCGCTGACAGGGGCAGGGAGCAGTACTTC.

There are a few counts of this clonotype. The V gene is TRBV20-1, the J gene TRBJ2-7, with D unresolved. Germline CDR1 DFQATT, CDR2 SNEGSKA (reference sequence). Trimming took 3 bases from V and 1 from J, leaving 10 bases between them. This CDR3 contains 13 residues. In nucleotides, the CDR3 is TGCAGTGCTAGTTCGACCCTTTCCTACGAGCAGTACTTC. As protein: CSASSTLSYEQYF.

This clonotype appeared a few times. The rearrangement uses TRBV7-2 and TRBJ2-3; 7 bases match TRBD1. Germline values: CDR1 SGHTA, CDR2 FQGNSA. The J segment lost 2 bases and the V segment lost 5 bases, leaving 10 bases of the junction unmatched. The CDR3 consists of 16 residues. The CDR3 nucleotides are TGTGCCAGCAGCCCTTCCGGGACAGCGACCACAGATACGCAGTATTTT. Its translation is CASSPSGTATTDTQYF.

This clonotype was seen a few times. The chain employs TRBV7-3 and TRBJ2-1; the match to TRBD2 covers 13 bases. Trimming cost V 5 bases and J 16 bases; bases outside gene matches: 11. The CDR3 length is 14 residues. CDR1 is SGHTA, CDR2 FQGTGA, per germline. CDR3 protein: CASSPGTSGAPRFF. Written as DNA, the CDR3 is TGTGCCAGCAGCCCGGGGACTAGCGGGGCACCAAGATTCTTC. The whole variable domain, filled in from reference TRBV7-3 and TRBJ2-1, reads GAGVSQTPSNKVTEKGKYVELRCDPISGHTALYWYRQSLGQGPEFLIYFQGTGAADDSGLPNDRFFAVRPEGSVSTLKIQRTERGDSAVYLCASSPGTSGAPRFFGPGTRLTVL.

The chain employs TRBV20-1 and TRBJ2-2; D remains unclear. CDR3 length equals 13 residues. With 2 bases removed from V and 4 bases from J, the gap between germline ends came to 8 bases. The germline V gene has CDR1 DFQATT and CDR2 SNEGSKA (reference sequence). The CDR3 loop reads CSARHQVTGELFF. The CDR3 nucleotides are TGCAGTGCTAGACATCAAGTCACCGGGGAGCTGTTTTTT.

This clonotype came up a few times. The chain couples TRBV12-3 or TRBV12-4 to TRBJ2-1; D is perhaps TRBD2 (5 bases). Trimming took 4 bases from V and 4 from J, leaving 8 bases between them. This CDR3 is built from 13 residues. The CDR3 DNA reads as TGTGCCAGCAGTTACCGGGATTACAATGAGCAGTTCTTC. It yields the protein CASSYRDYNEQFF.

This clonotype was observed a handful of times. The chain links TRBV6-1 to TRBJ1-5, with D possibly being TRBD1 (6 bases). The CDR3 runs to 16 residues. The germline gives CDR1 MNHNS, CDR2 SASEGT. V lost 8 bases to trimming and J lost 0 bases, with 17 bases between them. The CDR3 nucleotides are TGTGCCAGCCGATGGGGGGCCGTAAATAGCAATCAGCCCCAGCATTTT. It specifies CASRWGAVNSNQPQHF.

The genes are TRBV28 and TRBJ1-1, with unresolved D. CDR3 length: 12 amino acids. CDR1 MDHEN and CDR2 SYDVKM come from the germline V gene. With 9 bases removed from V and 5 bases from J, the gap between germline ends came to 13 bases. The CDR3 nucleotides are TGTGCCAGTAGAAGCGGGTGGACTGAAGCTTTCTTT. It translates to CASRSGWTEAFF.

The gene calls are TRBV20-1 and TRBJ2-1; D remains ambiguous. The germline gives CDR1 DFQATT, CDR2 SNEGSKA (reference sequence). Trimming removed 5 bases from V and 4 bases from J, with 9 bases in between. This CDR3 is 12 amino acids long. The CDR3 bases are TGCAGTGCTTCGGCGGATTACAATGAGCAGTTCTTC. It is translated as CSASADYNEQFF.

This clonotype was observed many times. The chain recombines TRBV30 with TRBJ2-7; D is possibly TRBD1 (5 bases). Trimming stripped 4 bases from V and 2 bases from J, with 9 bases between. This CDR3 has 12 residues. Germline CDR1 GTSNPN, CDR2 SVGIG (reference sequence). The CDR3 protein is CAWNRLAYEQYF. CDR3 DNA: TGTGCCTGGAACAGGCTAGCCTACGAGCAGTACTTC. Drawing the rest from reference TRBV30 and TRBJ2-7, the complete variable domain is SQTIHQWPATLVQPVGSPLSLECTVEGTSNPNLYWYRQAAGRGLQLLFYSVGIGQISSEVPQNLSASRPQDRQFILSSKKLLLSDSGFYLCAWNRLAYEQYFGPGTRLTVT.

In its sample, this clonotype was seen many times. The chain is built from TRBV29-1 and TRBJ2-3, with TRBD2 matching over 10 bases. Unmatched junction bases numbered 7, after V lost 3 bases and J lost 1 base. The CDR3 is 16 residues long. Germline CDR1 SQVTM, CDR2 ANQGSEA. CDR3 loop: CSVDGLAGVGTDTQYF. CDR3 nucleotides: TGCAGCGTTGATGGGCTAGCGGGAGTCGGCACAGATACGCAGTATTTT.

This clonotype was picked up many times. This chain uses TRBV28 with TRBJ2-5; 7 nucleotides align to TRBD1. Losses at the gene ends were 2 bases for V and 5 bases for J; bases not matched to a gene: 5. The CDR3 spans 14 residues. The germline CDR1 and CDR2 sequences are MDHEN and SYDVKM. For the CDR3, the DNA is TGTGCCAGCAGTTTAACAGGGGTCAGGGAGACCCAGTACTTC. Amino acids: CASSLTGVRETQYF.

This clonotype was detected ten times or more. The V and J genes are TRBV29-1 and TRBJ2-7; D is undetermined. The CDR3 contains 12 residues. V was shortened by 4 bases and J by 6 bases, with 13 bases between the two germline ends. The germline V gene has CDR1 SQVTM and CDR2 ANQGSEA. CDR3 in DNA: TGCAGCGTTGCGCAGGTTCCCCTCGAGCAGTACTTC. Translated: CSVAQVPLEQYF.

In the case of this clonotype: A much larger clone is a single base away; this may be a read error. It is likely a read error, because the conserved phenylalanine at the end of the CDR3 is missing. This chain links TRBV28 with TRBJ2-1, with TRBD2 as a possible D gene (6 bases). The V gene's germline CDR1 is MDHEN and CDR2 SYDVKM. This CDR3 contains 15 residues. Trimming stripped 8 bases from V and 0 bases from J, with 14 bases between. Here the CDR3 DNA reads TGTGCCAGCTCGATTGGGGGGAGCTCCTACAATGAGCAGTTCATC. It encodes CASSIGGSSYNEQFI.

This clonotype was detected only a few times. The chain couples TRBV19 to TRBJ2-1; 12 bases agree with TRBD2. Germline trimming cut 3 bases from V and 9 bases from J; bases unmatched to any gene: 9. Germline V gene lookup returns CDR1 LNHDA and CDR2 SQIVND (reference sequence). The CDR3 extends over 16 amino acids. The DNA for the CDR3 is TGTGCCAGTAGTATTTTGTCTAGCGGGAGGGCCAGTGAGCAGTTCTTC. Translated, it gives CASSILSSGRASEQFF.

This clonotype was seen repeatedly, ten times or more. V gene TRBV20-1 combines with J gene TRBJ2-3, with 10 bases that match TRBD2. The germline V gene encodes CDR1 DFQATT and CDR2 SNEGSKA (reference sequence). The V and J ends lost 6 bases and 4 bases, in that order; junction bases with no gene match: 10. The CDR3 loop spans 15 amino acids. The CDR3 nucleotides read TGCAGTGCCTACTCCGAGCGGGAGGGCCCAGATACGCAGTATTTT. Translating it yields CSAYSEREGPDTQYF.

This clonotype appeared a few times. The chain combines TRBV6-1 with TRBJ2-2; tentatively, D is TRBD1 (5 bases). The CDR3 has 15 residues. Per germline, CDR1 MNHNS and CDR2 SASEGT. V was clipped by 7 bases and J by 6 bases, with 18 bases between them. The CDR3 is CASNPVGRQAGELFF. In DNA, the CDR3 is TGTGCCAGCAACCCGGTGGGGCGCCAGGCCGGGGAGCTGTTTTTT.

The rearrangement uses TRBV5-6 and TRBJ1-1; maybe TRBD1 (6 bases). This CDR3 has 14 amino acids. The V end lost 1 base, the J end lost 5 bases, and 12 bases lay between the germline ends. CDR1 and CDR2 (germline): SGHDT, YYEEEE. CDR3 in amino acids: CASSLFRGATEAFF. DNA of the CDR3: TGTGCCAGCAGCTTGTTCCGGGGGGCGACTGAAGCTTTCTTT.

The chain carries TRBV5-4 and TRBJ2-5; the D gene could be TRBD1 or TRBD2 (6 bases each). The germline V gene encodes CDR1 SGHNT and CDR2 YYREEE (reference sequence). The CDR3 runs 16 residues. V was clipped by 2 bases and J by 2 bases, with 16 bases between them. CDR3 amino acids: CASSFFRGETQETQYF. The CDR3 DNA follows: TGTGCCAGCAGCTTTTTTAGGGGGGAGACACAAGAGACCCAGTACTTC.

This rearrangement joins TRBV25-1 to TRBJ2-7, with TRBD1 matching 11 bases. V was pared by 7 bases and J by 0 bases, with 5 bases of the junction left unmatched. The CDR3 runs 15 residues. CDR1 and CDR2 from the germline V gene are MGHDK and SYGVNS. The CDR3 region is CASTGQGAYSYEQYF. The CDR3 DNA is TGTGCCAGCACTGGACAGGGGGCTTACTCCTACGAGCAGTACTTC.

This clonotype was seen a few times. The chain links TRBV9 to TRBJ1-4; D may be TRBD1 (6 bases). Trimming removed 0 bases from V and 0 bases from J, with 9 bases in between. Germline-derived CDR1 and CDR2 are SGDLS and YYNGEE. The CDR3 consists of 16 residues. CDR3 residues: CASSVEGGATNEKLFF. For the CDR3, the DNA is TGTGCCAGCAGCGTAGAAGGGGGAGCAACTAATGAAAAACTGTTTTTT.

This clonotype was seen only a few times. J is TRBJ2-1 and V is TRBV28; D unresolved. This CDR3 is 15 amino acids long. The V end lost 1 base, the J end lost 1 base, and 8 bases lay between the germline ends. Germline CDR1 MDHEN, CDR2 SYDVKM. CDR3 in DNA: TGTGCCAGCAGTTTATCGACTGTATCCTACAATGAGCAGTTCTTC. It translates to CASSLSTVSYNEQFF.

CDR3 nucleotides: TGTGCCAGCAGCAGGGTTGCTGGGGCCAACGTCCTGACTTTC. Residues: CASSRVAGANVLTF. J is TRBJ2-6 and V is TRBV6-1; TRBD1 might be the D (5 bases). From germline, CDR1 is MNHNS and CDR2 SASEGT. The CDR3 loop spans 14 amino acids. Between the trimmed V and J ends, which lost 6 bases and 2 bases, there was a span of 8 bases.